This entry features one TCR beta chain sequence. Its antigen is as yet unknown. The sample comes from a study of CD8 T cells in ankylosing spondylitis. Notes on the study in general: Ankylosing spondylitis blood seemed to carry a telltale TCR beta motif made of several highly homologous variants.

Per the germline V gene, CDR1 is GTSNPN and CDR2 is SVGIG (reference sequence). After removal of 3 bases from V and 5 bases from J, the junction contained 9 bases not matched to a gene. This CDR3 region has 14 residues. TCRdb itself ran the 5' RACE reads through MiXCR, one entry per CDR3 protein. Found here are hundreds of thousands of distinct CDR3 sequences, roughly 27% of them singletons; the top ten hold about 0.92%. The receptor's source is a male donor with ankylosing spondylitis. The J gene is TRBJ1-1, the V gene TRBV30; 7 bases fit TRBD1. Material for sequencing was blood, either unsorted or a sorted T cell fraction (not recorded which). The CDR3 loop is CAWRSSDRWTEAFF. In DNA form, the CDR3 reads TGTGCCTGGAGATCCTCGGACAGGTGGACTGAAGCTTTCTTT.